What follows is one TCR beta chain and its context. The target antigen is unknown. These data belong to a study of shared clonotypes between healthy human individuals. Study as a whole: The donor group consisted of two women and three men, aged 18 to 49. Findings and limits, study-wide: Expectations were that clonotype sharing among donors would be affected by sequencing depth.

CD8 cells regarded as naive lacked CD45RO, were positively chosen for CCR7, and omitted terminally differentiated effector memory CD45RA+ cells. This CDR3 has 19 amino acids. Sequencing was performed with immunoSEQ multiplex PCR; in TCRdb, only in-frame clones are kept and a portion is missing. The table has approximately 810,000 clones, 80% to 95% seen once. Source material: naive CD8+ T cells sorted from blood. The clonotype originates from a young man in good health. V gene TRBV12-2 combines with J gene TRBJ2-1; TRBD2 is the table's D call and was not checked against the DNA. TRBV12-2 corresponds to a pseudogene. Here the CDR3 reads CASRPPHRGLAEAYNEQFF. CDR3 DNA sequence: TGTGCAAGTCGCCCTCCGCACCGGGGACTAGCGGAGGCCTACAATGAGCAGTTCTTC.